This T cell receptor (beta chain) was sequenced in a study of T cell responses to AZD1222 COVID-19 vaccine. Whole-study results and caveats: Only a handful of AZD1222 recipients, more than 5 in all, had baseline seropositivity. A mostly white British donor set with more females was recruited, and clonal diversity was possibly underestimated.

Assay: immunoSEQ multiplex PCR; the TCRdb copy retains only in-frame clones and omits some. The data hold about 180,000 clones, with under 95% observed a single time. Pooled in the analysis were second doses at about 4 or about 12 weeks. Details on this clone: Its target is unknown.

This CDR3 has 13 amino acids. The V and J ends lost 4 bases and 7 bases respectively, with 10 bases between them. The chain carries TRBV12-3 or TRBV12-4 and TRBJ1-4; D ambiguous. This TCR derives from an adult who received the AZD1222 COVID-19 vaccine. Sequenced material: peripheral blood, taken 28 days after the second AZD1222 dose. The CDR3, as DNA: TGTGCCAGCAGTTATAGGGTGGGTGAAAAACTGTTTTTT. It specifies CASSYRVGEKLFF.